This is a list of T cell receptor beta chains from one sample in a study of regulatory T cells in long-lasting Graves disease. From the multiplex PCR reads, TCRdb called clonotypes with MiXCR, one entry per CDR3 protein. The profile covers 450,000 to 500,000 distinct CDR3 sequences, with around 15% appearing a single time and about 12% taken by the ten largest. These data also formed part of another study, on T cells in Graves' hyperthyroidism and ophthalmopathy.

Sample: peripheral blood mononuclear cells (PBMCs), taken at new diagnosis, from a patient treated with antithyroid drugs. The receptors shown here come from a man aged 35 to 55 with Graves disease. The CDR3 runs from the conserved cysteine through the conserved F or W. The D gene is left open where the match is weak. Clone sizes are given selectively: once, few, many, or a class where the clone is expanded.

>few|-|TRBV10-2|TRBJ1-2
TGCGCCAGCAGTGAGTCCACAACTAACTATGGCTACACCTTC
CASSESTTNYGYTF
>many|TRBD2|TRBV7-8|TRBJ2-7
TGTGCCAGCAGCCCCATGGTCGGGAGGTCCTACGAGCAGTACTTC
CASSPMVGRSYEQYF
>-|-|TRBV3-1|TRBJ2-5
TGTGCCAGCAGCCCTCAAACAGGGAACCAAGAGACCCAGTACTTC
CASSPQTGNQETQYF
>many|-|TRBV6-2/TRBV6-3|TRBJ2-6
TGTGCCAGCAGTTACAAGGGGTCTGGGGCCAACGTCCTGACTTTC
CASSYKGSGANVLTF
>-|-|TRBV12-3/TRBV12-4|TRBJ1-1
TGTGCCAGCAGCCTCTGGGGTGGCCGGGGGACTGAAGCTTTCTTT
CASSLWGGRGTEAFF
>-|-|TRBV27|TRBJ2-3
TGTGCCAGCAGCCTAGTACGGGGAGAGGTAGATACGCAGTATTTT
CASSLVRGEVDTQYF
>-|TRBD2|TRBV18|TRBJ2-5
TGTGCCAGCTCATCCCTCAGCGGGGGCGCGGGGACCCAGTACTTC
CASSSLSGGAGTQYF
>many|-|TRBV28|TRBJ2-4
TGTGCCAGCAGTTCTCCAGTGGTGGCCAAAAACATTCAGTACTTC
CASSSPVVAKNIQYF
>few|TRBD2|TRBV5-1|TRBJ2-2
TGCGCCAGCGCCCTACTAGCGCCTGGGGAGCTGTTTTTT
CASALLAPGELFF
>few|-|TRBV9|TRBJ2-2
TGTGCCAGCAGCGTAGAACCGGGGCCGAACACCGGGGAGCTGTTTTTT
CASSVEPGPNTGELFF
>few|TRBD2|TRBV7-6|TRBJ2-1
TGTGCCAGCAGCACGCGGACTAGCGGGTTCTCCTACAATGAGCAGTTCTTC
CASSTRTSGFSYNEQFF
>many|-|TRBV6-5|TRBJ2-6
TGTGCCAGCAGTTACTCGATTGGGGCCGGGGCCAACGTCCTGACTTTC
CASSYSIGAGANVLTF
>many|TRBD1|TRBV2|TRBJ2-7
TGTGCCAGCAGTGAAGCGGGGACAGGGACCCACGAGCAGTACTTC
CASSEAGTGTHEQYF
>-|-|TRBV6-1|TRBJ2-7
TGTGCCAGCAGTGTGCGTGGGAGCTTCGACGAGCAGTACTTC
CASSVRGSFDEQYF
>many|-|TRBV5-1|TRBJ2-5
TGCGCCAGCAGCACCCAGGTGGGAGAGACCCAGTACTTC
CASSTQVGETQYF
>-|-|TRBV11-3|TRBJ2-3
TGTGCCAGCAGCTTAGATCATCAGGGGAGGCAGTATTTT
CASSLDHQGRQYF
>few|TRBD1|TRBV29-1|TRBJ2-1
TGCAGCGCCAGGACAGGGACCTACAATGAGCAGTTCTTC
CSARTGTYNEQFF
>-|TRBD2|TRBV2|TRBJ2-3
TGTGCCAGCAGTGCGACTAGCGGGAGTTCAGATACGCAGTATTTT
CASSATSGSSDTQYF
>many|TRBD1|TRBV11-2|TRBJ1-4
TGTGCCAGCAGCCTGGGGACAGGGGTCGAAAAACTGTTTTTT
CASSLGTGVEKLFF
>-|-|TRBV12-3/TRBV12-4|TRBJ1-2
TGTGCCAGCAGTTCCCGGGACGGAGTTACTAACTATGGCTACACCTTC
CASSSRDGVTNYGYTF
>few|-|TRBV2|TRBJ1-6
TGTGCCAGCGAAGTTAATTGGGGTTCACCCCTCCACTTT
CASEVNWGSPLHF
>many|TRBD2|TRBV4-1|TRBJ2-7
TGCGCCAGCAGCCAATCGGTAGCGGGAGGCCTCTACGAGCAGTACTTC
CASSQSVAGGLYEQYF
>-|TRBD1|TRBV7-9|TRBJ2-6
TGTGCCAGCAGTTTAAACAGGGGGCCAGGGGCCAACGTCCTGACTTTC
CASSLNRGPGANVLTF
>few|-|TRBV5-1|TRBJ2-5
TGCGCCAGCAGATACCTAGAGGAGATGGAGACCCAGTACTTC
CASRYLEEMETQYF
>many|-|TRBV6-1|TRBJ2-3
TGTGCCAGCAGGAGCTCGCGACTAGTCTTTGGAGATACGCAGTATTTT
CASRSSRLVFGDTQYF
>many|-|TRBV30|TRBJ1-5
TGTGCCTGGAGATCTGGCAATCAGCCCCAGCATTTT
CAWRSGNQPQHF
>many|TRBD1|TRBV12-3/TRBV12-4|TRBJ2-1
TGTGCCAGCAGTCCCAGGGGGGAGCAGTTCTTC
CASSPRGEQFF
>-|-|TRBV2|TRBJ2-2
TGTGCCAGCAAAAGGGGGGCCGGGGAGCTGTTTTTT
CASKRGAGELFF
>few|-|TRBV27|TRBJ2-7
TGTGCCAGCAGTTACACAGTTCTCAACGAGCAGTACTTC
CASSYTVLNEQYF
>few|-|TRBV6-2/TRBV6-3|TRBJ2-5
TGTGCCAGCAGTTACCCCATCTTGGGGACCCAGTACTTC
CASSYPILGTQYF
>many|TRBD1|TRBV11-2|TRBJ2-5
TGTGCCAGCAGCTTAACCCCGACAGGGGGGCAAGAGACCCAGTACTTC
CASSLTPTGGQETQYF
>few|TRBD1|TRBV5-5|TRBJ1-6
TGTGCCAGCAGCTTGGAAGGGGGCGCGAATTCACCCCTCCACTTT
CASSLEGGANSPLHF
>many|-|TRBV28|TRBJ2-2
TGTGCCAGCAGAGGTTCTAGCGTAGACACCGGGGAGCTGTTTTTT
CASRGSSVDTGELFF
>many|-|TRBV2|TRBJ2-2
TGTGCCAGCAGTGAAAGGACTTCCACCGGGGAGCTGTTTTTT
CASSERTSTGELFF
>-|TRBD2|TRBV10-3|TRBJ2-2
TGTGCCATCAGTGCCGCCGGCGGGAGTAACACCGGGGAGCTGTTTTTT
CAISAAGGSNTGELFF
>many|TRBD2|TRBV11-3|TRBJ2-5
TGTGCCAGCAGCTTAGACCCAGCGGGAGTCGGAGAGACCCAGTACTTC
CASSLDPAGVGETQYF
>-|TRBD1|TRBV19|TRBJ1-1
TGTGCCAGTACCTCAGGACAGGGGAACACTGAAGCTTTCTTT
CASTSGQGNTEAFF
>many|-|TRBV30|TRBJ2-7
TGTGCCTGGAGAAAGGCCCTTATATACGAGCAGTACTTC
CAWRKALIYEQYF
>many|TRBD1|TRBV3-1|TRBJ2-7
TGTGCCAGCAGCCAAGCCGGGACAGGTGGTTCCGAGCAGTACTTC
CASSQAGTGGSEQYF
>-|TRBD2|TRBV4-1|TRBJ2-1
TGCGCCAGCAGCCAAGTCCCTAGCGGGAGAAATGAGCAGTTCTTC
CASSQVPSGRNEQFF
>-|-|TRBV11-3|TRBJ2-2
TGTGCCAGCAGCTTAGTTGGGGGGCCCTTCGCGAACACCGGGGAGCTGTTTTTT
CASSLVGGPFANTGELFF
>-|-|TRBV6-1|TRBJ2-4
TGTGCCAGCACAGAGGGTCTAGCCAAAAACATTCAGTACTTC
CASTEGLAKNIQYF
>few|TRBD2|TRBV19|TRBJ2-7
TGTGCCAGTAGTTCGACCTCAGGGACTAGCGGGACGAGAGGCTACGAGCAGTACTTC
CASSSTSGTSGTRGYEQYF
>many|TRBD2|TRBV29-1|TRBJ2-7
TGCAGCGTTGCGTTAAGGTCTAGCGGGAGAGGATACGAGCAGTACTTC
CSVALRSSGRGYEQYF
>many|-|TRBV27|TRBJ2-7
TGTGCCAGCAGTCTCTACAGGGAAACCTACGAGCAGTACTTC
CASSLYRETYEQYF
>many|-|TRBV5-1|TRBJ2-2
TGCGCCAGCAGCCCGGGACTTTCCAGGGGGGAGCTGTTTTTT
CASSPGLSRGELFF
>-|-|TRBV9|TRBJ2-3
TGTGCCAGCAGCGCCACCGGGGCCGTCACAGATACGCAGTATTTT
CASSATGAVTDTQYF
>few|TRBD2|TRBV4-2|TRBJ2-1
TGTGCCAGCAGCCAAGAGCCGATGGGGACTAGCGTTTACAATGAGCAGTTCTTC
CASSQEPMGTSVYNEQFF
>-|-|TRBV28|TRBJ2-5
TGTGCCAGCTGGGACGGTCCAGAGACCCAGTACTTC
CASWDGPETQYF
>-|TRBD2|TRBV2|TRBJ2-1
TGTGCCAGCATTCCTAGCGGGAGACCTCCCAACAATGAGCAGTTCTTC
CASIPSGRPPNNEQFF
>-|TRBD2|TRBV10-3|TRBJ2-1
TGTGCCAGCAGTAAGAGCGGGAGGGCCCTAGATGAGCAGTTCTTC
CASSKSGRALDEQFF
>few|-|TRBV19|TRBJ2-7
TGTGCCAGTAGTATTGTTCTTTATACCGACGAGCAGTACTTC
CASSIVLYTDEQYF
>many|TRBD2|TRBV7-3|TRBJ2-1
TGTGCCAGCAGCCCCGCTTGGGGACTAGGGACCTTAGGGGAGCAGTTCTTC
CASSPAWGLGTLGEQFF
>many|TRBD2|TRBV7-2|TRBJ2-1
TGTGCCAGCAGCTTAGAGGGAGGGTACCGAGGTGAGCAGTTCTTC
CASSLEGGYRGEQFF
>-|-|TRBV5-5|TRBJ2-3
TGTGCCAGCAGCGCACAGAGCACAGATACGCAGTATTTT
CASSAQSTDTQYF
>-|TRBD1|TRBV2|TRBJ1-2
TGTGCCAGCAGGGCTCCGGGACAGAACTATGGCTACACCTTC
CASRAPGQNYGYTF
>few|TRBD1|TRBV6-1|TRBJ1-5
TGTGCCAGTGAGTACGGGACAGGGATTCAGCCCCAGCATTTT
CASEYGTGIQPQHF
>many|-|TRBV27|TRBJ1-1
TGTGCCAGCAGTCCCCGGCAGCCCTTGAACACTGAAGCTTTCTTT
CASSPRQPLNTEAFF